This TCR beta chain was sequenced for a study of radiation and T cells in renal cell carcinoma. Turning to the study itself: Nephrectomy followed 15 Gy stereotactic body radiation by 4 weeks.

This CDR3 has 13 residues. V shed 6 bases and J shed 0 bases, with 8 bases lying between them. CDR1 is SGHTA, CDR2 FQGNSA, per germline. Noted time point: baseline pretreatment blood. Treatment noted: 15 Gy SBRT to primary tumor, nephrectomy 4 weeks later. Generated by immunoSEQ multiplex PCR, the TCRdb table keeps only in-frame clones and is missing some. Here the sample spans some 120,000 clones, roughly 80% being singletons. Study-wide points: From baseline, blood top tumor clonotypes peaked at 2 weeks post-radiation.

As regards this clone: Its antigen is not identified.

The chain combines TRBV7-2 with TRBJ1-1; no clear D gene. This clonotype originated in a woman in her sixties with renal cell carcinoma. The material was blood, obtained from a patient whose treatment included radiotherapy and nephrectomy. CDR3 region: CASRREMNTEAFF. CDR3 nucleotides: TGTGCCAGCAGAAGGGAAATGAACACTGAAGCTTTCTTT.